This TCR beta chain was observed in a study of preoperative IRX-2 immunotherapy in early breast cancer. Method: immunoSEQ multiplex PCR; TCRdb's copy keeps in-frame clones and lacks some. The sample holds approximately 30,000 clones; over 90% are singletons and the top ten take 5% to 7%. The ends lost 4 bases at V and 5 bases at J; junction bases unmatched: 16. CDR1 MDHEN and CDR2 SYDVKM come from the germline V gene. The CDR3 totals 17 residues. The treatment: preoperative locoregional IRX-2 cytokine immunotherapy. The chain couples TRBV28 to TRBJ2-7; 8 nucleotides agree with TRBD2. The specimen was taken from a patient treated with IRX-2 immunotherapy. The sequence came from a human donor with breast cancer. In nucleotides, the CDR3 is TGTGCCAGCAGTTCCCTTCTCCCCGTGGTAGCGGGACACGAGCAGTACTTC. This sequence encodes CASSSLLPVVAGHEQYF.